Described below is a single TCR beta chain sequence and its context. The antigen remains unidentified. A second PCR of roughly 7 to 11 cycles used a sample-barcoded 5' primer and a J-beta primer mix. The yield of each sample was at least 2.5 million CDR3-containing paired-end reads. MiXCR, applied by TCRdb to the 5' RACE reads, yields one record per CDR3 protein. The sample holds roughly 1,800,000 distinct CDR3 sequences, 40% to 55% seen once. Per sample, at least 6 micrograms of total RNA were extracted. This sample stems from a study of blood T cells in healthy people across ages. General study results and limits: Higher diversity, along with more naive CD4+ cells, distinguished long-lived donors from aged donors.

The clonotype originates from a woman aged 35 to 49 in good health. The material sequenced was blood.

The CDR3, as DNA: TGTGCCAGCAGCAAAGGACAAGGTGGCACAGATACGCAGTATTTT. Encoded protein: CASSKGQGGTDTQYF. V and J are TRBV28 and TRBJ2-3; D might be TRBD1 (5 bases). This CDR3 is 15 amino acids long. CDR1 is MDHEN and CDR2 is SYDVKM in the germline V gene. V dropped 6 bases and J dropped 1 base, with 14 bases sitting between them. Filled out from reference TRBV28 and TRBJ2-3, the complete variable domain reads DVKVTQSSRYLVKRTGEKVFLECVQDMDHENMFWYRQDPGLGLRLIYFSYDVKMKEKGDIPEGYSVSREKKERFSLILESASTNQTSMYLCASSKGQGGTDTQYFGPGTRLTVL.